This T cell receptor (beta chain) derives from a study of CD8 T cells in Susac syndrome. Germline lookup yields CDR1 SGHTS and CDR2 YDEGEE. Unmatched junction bases numbered 7, after V lost 4 bases and J lost 0 bases. This CDR3 is 16 amino acids long. CD8+ and CD4+ T cells circulating in blood were sequenced for TCR beta. Negative isolation was used for CD8+ and CD4+ T cells and FACS enrichment for TEMRA cells. RNA totalling about 0.5 to 1 ug underwent reverse transcription with random hexamers. One entry per CDR3 protein results from TCRdb running MiXCR on the immunoSEQ multiplex PCR reads. Of some 200,000 distinct CDR3 sequences in the sample, approximately 95% are singletons; the top ten hold roughly 0.1%.

Source material: CD4+ T cells from PBMCs. The sequence derives from a human donor with multiple sclerosis. The chain links TRBV5-8 to TRBJ1-5; 7 bases line up with TRBD1. The DNA for the CDR3 is TGTGCCAGCAGCCCGGGGACAGTCCATAGCAATCAGCCCCAGCATTTT. Translated: CASSPGTVHSNQPQHF.